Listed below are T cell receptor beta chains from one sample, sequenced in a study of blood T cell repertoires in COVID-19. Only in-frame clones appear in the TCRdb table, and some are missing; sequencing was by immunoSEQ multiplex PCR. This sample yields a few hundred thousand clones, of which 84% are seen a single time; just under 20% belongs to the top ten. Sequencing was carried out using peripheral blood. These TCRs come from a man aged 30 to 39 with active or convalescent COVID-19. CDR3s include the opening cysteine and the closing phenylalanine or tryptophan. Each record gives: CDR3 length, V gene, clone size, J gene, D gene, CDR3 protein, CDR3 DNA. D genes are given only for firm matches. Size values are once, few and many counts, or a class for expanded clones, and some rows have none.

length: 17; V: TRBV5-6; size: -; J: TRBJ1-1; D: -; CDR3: CASSSGGRGRRNTEAFF; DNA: TGTGCCAGCAGTTCCGGCGGCAGGGGCCGGAGAAACACTGAAGCTTTCTTT
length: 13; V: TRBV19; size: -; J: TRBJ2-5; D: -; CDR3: CASAIALQETQYF; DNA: TGTGCCAGTGCCATAGCGCTCCAAGAGACCCAGTACTTC
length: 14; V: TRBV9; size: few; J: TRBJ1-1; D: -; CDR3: CASSLLPGQTEAFF; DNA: TGTGCCAGCAGCCTCCTCCCAGGGCAAACTGAAGCTTTCTTT
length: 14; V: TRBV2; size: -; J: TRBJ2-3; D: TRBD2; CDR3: CASSSSGGTDTQYF; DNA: TGTGCCAGCAGTTCTAGCGGGGGCACAGATACGCAGTATTTT
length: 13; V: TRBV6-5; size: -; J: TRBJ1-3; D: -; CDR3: CASKTVSGNTIYF; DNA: TGTGCCAGTAAGACAGTCTCTGGAAACACCATATATTTT
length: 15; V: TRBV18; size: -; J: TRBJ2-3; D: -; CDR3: CASSPAGRSADTQYF; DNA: TGTGCCAGCTCACCTGCAGGGAGGAGCGCAGATACGCAGTATTTT
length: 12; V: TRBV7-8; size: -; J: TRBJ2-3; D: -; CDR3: CASSLSADTQYF; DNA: TGTGCCAGCAGCTTATCCGCAGATACGCAGTATTTT
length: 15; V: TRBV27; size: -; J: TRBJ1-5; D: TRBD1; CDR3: CASSRTGPTISPQHF; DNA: TGTGCCAGCAGTAGGACAGGGCCGACGATATCGCCCCAGCATTTT
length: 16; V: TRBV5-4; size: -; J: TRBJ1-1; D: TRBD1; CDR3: CASRTDRGLENTEAFF; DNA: TGTGCCAGCAGAACGGACAGGGGGCTTGAGAACACTGAAGCTTTCTTT
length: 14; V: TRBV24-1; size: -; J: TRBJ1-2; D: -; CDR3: CATSDFKSPGGYTF; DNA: TGTGCCACCAGTGATTTTAAGAGCCCGGGTGGCTACACCTTC
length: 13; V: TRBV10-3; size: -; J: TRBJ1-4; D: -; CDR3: CAIRTATNEKLFF; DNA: TGTGCCATCCGGACAGCAACTAATGAAAAACTGTTTTTT
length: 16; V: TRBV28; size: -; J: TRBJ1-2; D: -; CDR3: CASSSPSGQGNYGYTF; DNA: TGTGCCAGCAGTTCCCCCTCCGGGCAGGGTAACTATGGCTACACCTTC
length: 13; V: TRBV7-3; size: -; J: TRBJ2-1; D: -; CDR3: CASSLFRYNEQFF; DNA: TGTGCCAGCAGCTTATTCCGCTACAATGAGCAGTTCTTC
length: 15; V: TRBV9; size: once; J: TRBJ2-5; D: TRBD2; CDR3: CASSHSGRYQETQYF; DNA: TGTGCCAGCAGTCATAGCGGGAGGTACCAAGAGACCCAGTACTTC
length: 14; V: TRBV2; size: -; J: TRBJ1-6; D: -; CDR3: CASTRERLNSPLHF; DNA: TGTGCCAGCACCCGAGAGCGGTTAAATTCACCCCTCCACTTT
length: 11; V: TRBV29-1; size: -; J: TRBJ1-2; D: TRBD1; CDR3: CSVGQGVGYTF; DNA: TGCAGCGTTGGTCAGGGGGTTGGCTACACCTTC
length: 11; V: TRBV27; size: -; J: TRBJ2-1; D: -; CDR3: CASSRGGEQFF; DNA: TGTGCCAGCAGCAGAGGGGGTGAGCAGTTCTTC
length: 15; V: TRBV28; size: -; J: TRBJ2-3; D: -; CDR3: CASRGASGSTDTQYF; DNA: TGTGCCAGCAGGGGGGCTAGCGGTAGCACAGATACGCAGTATTTT
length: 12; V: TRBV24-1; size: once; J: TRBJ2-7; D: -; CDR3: CATSQGSYEQYF; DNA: TGTGCCACCAGCCAGGGCTCCTACGAGCAGTACTTC
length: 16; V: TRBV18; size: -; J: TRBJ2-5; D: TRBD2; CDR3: CASSPRLAGGQETQYF; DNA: TGTGCCAGCTCACCAAGACTAGCGGGAGGACAAGAGACCCAGTACTTC
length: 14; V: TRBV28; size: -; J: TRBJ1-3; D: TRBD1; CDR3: CASSVTGRRNTIYF; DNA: TGTGCCAGCAGTGTGACAGGGAGACGAAACACCATATATTTT
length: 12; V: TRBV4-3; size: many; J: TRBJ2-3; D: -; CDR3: CASSQDRGSQYF; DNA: TGCGCCAGCAGCCAAGATCGAGGAAGTCAGTATTTT
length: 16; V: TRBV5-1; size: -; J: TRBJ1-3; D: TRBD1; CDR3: CASSEGQGYSGNTIYF; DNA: TGCGCCAGCAGTGAGGGACAGGGGTACTCTGGAAACACCATATATTTT
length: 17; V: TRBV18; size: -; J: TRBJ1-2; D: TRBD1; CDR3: CASSPQGAGGVDYGYTF; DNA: TGTGCCAGCTCACCTCAAGGGGCAGGGGGCGTCGACTATGGCTACACCTTC
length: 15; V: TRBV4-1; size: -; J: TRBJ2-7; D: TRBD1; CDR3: CASSQDRDRGREQYF; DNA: TGCGCCAGCAGCCAAGACCGGGACAGGGGGCGCGAGCAGTACTTC
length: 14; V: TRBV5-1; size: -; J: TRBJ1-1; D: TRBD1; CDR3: CASSSQGAYTEAFF; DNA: TGCGCCAGCAGCTCACAGGGGGCTTACACTGAAGCTTTCTTT
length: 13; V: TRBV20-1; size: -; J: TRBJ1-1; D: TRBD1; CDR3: CSASPDRDTEAFF; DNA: TGCAGTGCTAGTCCCGACAGGGACACTGAAGCTTTCTTT
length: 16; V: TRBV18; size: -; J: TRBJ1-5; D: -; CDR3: CASSPVGGDSNQPQHF; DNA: TGTGCCAGCTCACCAGTGGGGGGGGATAGCAATCAGCCCCAGCATTTT
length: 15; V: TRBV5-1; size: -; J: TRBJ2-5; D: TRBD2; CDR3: CASREAGDRQETQYF; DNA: TGCGCCAGCAGGGAAGCGGGAGATCGGCAAGAGACCCAGTACTTC
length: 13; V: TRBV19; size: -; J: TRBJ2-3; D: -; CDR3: CASSIPPQDTQYF; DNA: TGTGCCAGTAGTATTCCCCCCCAAGATACGCAGTATTTT
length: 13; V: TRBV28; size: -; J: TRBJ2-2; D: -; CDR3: CASSPRGTGELFF; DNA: TGTGCCAGCAGTCCCCGGGGGACCGGGGAGCTGTTTTTT
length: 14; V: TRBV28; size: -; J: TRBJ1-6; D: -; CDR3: CASSLLGGRSPLHF; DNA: TGTGCCAGCAGTTTACTAGGGGGTCGGTCACCCCTCCACTTT
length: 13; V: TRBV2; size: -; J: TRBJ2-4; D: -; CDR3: CASSDEGVAIQYF; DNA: TGTGCCAGCAGTGATGAGGGGGTGGCCATTCAGTACTTC
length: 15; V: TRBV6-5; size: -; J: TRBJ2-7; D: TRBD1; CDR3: CASSYRRTGPYEQYF; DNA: TGTGCCAGCAGTTACCGGAGGACAGGGCCCTACGAGCAGTACTTC
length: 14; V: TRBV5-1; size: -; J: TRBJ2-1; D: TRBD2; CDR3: CASIKPGEREEWFF; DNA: TGCGCCAGCATTAAACCGGGGGAGCGGGAGGAGTGGTTCTTC
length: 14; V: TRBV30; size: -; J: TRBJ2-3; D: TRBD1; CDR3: CAWSETGVTDTQYF; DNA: TGTGCCTGGAGCGAAACAGGGGTCACAGATACGCAGTATTTT
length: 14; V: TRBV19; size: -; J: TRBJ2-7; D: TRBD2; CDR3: CASSIGGLSSEQYF; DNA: TGTGCCAGTAGTATCGGGGGACTATCCTCGGAGCAGTACTTC
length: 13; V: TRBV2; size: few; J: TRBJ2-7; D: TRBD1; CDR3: CASTQQGASEQYF; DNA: TGTGCCAGCACACAACAGGGGGCGAGCGAGCAGTACTTC
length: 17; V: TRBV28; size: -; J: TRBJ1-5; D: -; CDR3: CASSLGTGPAGNQPQHF; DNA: TGTGCCAGCAGTTTAGGTACAGGCCCGGCCGGCAATCAGCCCCAGCATTTT
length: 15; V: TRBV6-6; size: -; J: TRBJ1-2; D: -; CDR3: CASSPDSLMLFGYTF; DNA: TGTGCCAGCAGCCCGGACAGCCTAATGCTATTCGGCTACACCTTC
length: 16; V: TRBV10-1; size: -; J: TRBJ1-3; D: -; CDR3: CASRVPKRNSGNTIYF; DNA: TGCGCCAGCAGGGTACCTAAAAGAAACTCTGGAAACACCATATATTTT
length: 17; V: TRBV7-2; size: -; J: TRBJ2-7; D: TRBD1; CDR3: CASSYQGSGTGGGEQYF; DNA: TGTGCCAGCAGTTATCAAGGATCCGGGACAGGGGGCGGCGAGCAGTACTTC
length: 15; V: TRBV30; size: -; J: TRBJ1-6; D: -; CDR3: CAWGPKTWENSPLHF; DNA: TGTGCCTGGGGCCCCAAGACCTGGGAGAATTCACCCCTCCACTTT
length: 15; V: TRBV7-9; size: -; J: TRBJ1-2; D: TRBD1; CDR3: CASSLRDSSNYGYTF; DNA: TGTGCCAGCAGCTTAAGGGACAGCTCGAACTATGGCTACACCTTC
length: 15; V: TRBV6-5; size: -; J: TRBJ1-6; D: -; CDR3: CASSTDKTPSSPLHF; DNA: TGTGCCAGCAGCACCGACAAAACACCGTCCTCACCCCTCCACTTT